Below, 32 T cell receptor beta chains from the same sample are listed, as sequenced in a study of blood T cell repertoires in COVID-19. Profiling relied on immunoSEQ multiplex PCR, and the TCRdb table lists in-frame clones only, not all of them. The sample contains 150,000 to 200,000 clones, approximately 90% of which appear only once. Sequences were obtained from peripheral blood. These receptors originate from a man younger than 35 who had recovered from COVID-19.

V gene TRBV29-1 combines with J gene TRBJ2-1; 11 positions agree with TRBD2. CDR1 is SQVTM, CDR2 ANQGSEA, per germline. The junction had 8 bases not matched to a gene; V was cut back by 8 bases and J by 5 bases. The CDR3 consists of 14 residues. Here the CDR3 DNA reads TGCAGCCTAAATCTAGCGGGAGGACACAATGAGCAGTTCTTC. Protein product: CSLNLAGGHNEQFF.

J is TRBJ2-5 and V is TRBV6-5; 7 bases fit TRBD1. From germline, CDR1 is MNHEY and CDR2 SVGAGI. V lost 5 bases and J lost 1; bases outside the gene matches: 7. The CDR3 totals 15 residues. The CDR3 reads CASSRAGTAQETQYF. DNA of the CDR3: TGTGCCAGCAGTCGCGCTGGGACAGCCCAAGAGACCCAGTACTTC.

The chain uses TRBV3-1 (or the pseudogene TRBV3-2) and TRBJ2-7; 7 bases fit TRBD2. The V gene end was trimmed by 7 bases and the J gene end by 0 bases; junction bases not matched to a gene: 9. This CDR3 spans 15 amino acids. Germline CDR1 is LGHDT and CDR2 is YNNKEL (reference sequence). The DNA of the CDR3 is TGTGCCAGCACGACGACGGGGGGAAGCTCCTACGAGCAGTACTTC. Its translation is CASTTTGGSSYEQYF.

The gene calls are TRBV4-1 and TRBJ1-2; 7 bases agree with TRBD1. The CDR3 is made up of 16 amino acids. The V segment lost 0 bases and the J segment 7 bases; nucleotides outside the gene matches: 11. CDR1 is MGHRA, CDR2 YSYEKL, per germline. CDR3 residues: CASSQETDRRSSGYTF. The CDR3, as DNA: TGCGCCAGCAGCCAAGAAACGGACAGGCGGTCTTCTGGCTACACCTTC.

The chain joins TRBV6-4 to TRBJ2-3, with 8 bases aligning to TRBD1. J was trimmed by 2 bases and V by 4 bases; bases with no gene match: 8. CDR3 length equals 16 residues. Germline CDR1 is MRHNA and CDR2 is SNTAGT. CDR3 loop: CASSAVLTGATDTQYF. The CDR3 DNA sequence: TGTGCCAGCAGTGCGGTCTTGACAGGGGCCACAGATACGCAGTATTTT.

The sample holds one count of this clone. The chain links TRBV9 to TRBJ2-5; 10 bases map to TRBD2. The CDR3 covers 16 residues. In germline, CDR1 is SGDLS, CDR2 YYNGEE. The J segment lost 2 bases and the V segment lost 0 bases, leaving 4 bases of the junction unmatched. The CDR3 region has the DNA TGTGCCAGCAGCGTAGGACTAGCGGGCCCTCAAGAGACCCAGTACTTC. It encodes CASSVGLAGPQETQYF.

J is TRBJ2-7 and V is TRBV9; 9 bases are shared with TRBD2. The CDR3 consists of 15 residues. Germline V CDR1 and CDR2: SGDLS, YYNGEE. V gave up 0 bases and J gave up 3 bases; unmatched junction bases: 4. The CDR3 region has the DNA TGTGCCAGCAGCGTAGGGGATAGCGGGAGCTACGAGCAGTACTTC. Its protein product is CASSVGDSGSYEQYF. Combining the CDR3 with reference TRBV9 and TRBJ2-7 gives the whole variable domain DSGVTQTPKHLITATGQRVTLRCSPRSGDLSVYWYQQSLDQGLQFLIQYYNGEERAKGNILERFSAQQFPDLHSELNLSSLELGDSALYFCASSVGDSGSYEQYFGPGTRLTVT.

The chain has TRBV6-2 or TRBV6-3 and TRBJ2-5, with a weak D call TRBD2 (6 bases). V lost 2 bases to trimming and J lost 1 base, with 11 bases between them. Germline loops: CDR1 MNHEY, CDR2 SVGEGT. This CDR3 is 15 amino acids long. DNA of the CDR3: TGTGCCAGCAGTTACCTCTCTAGCGTCCAAGAGACCCAGTACTTC. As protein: CASSYLSSVQETQYF.

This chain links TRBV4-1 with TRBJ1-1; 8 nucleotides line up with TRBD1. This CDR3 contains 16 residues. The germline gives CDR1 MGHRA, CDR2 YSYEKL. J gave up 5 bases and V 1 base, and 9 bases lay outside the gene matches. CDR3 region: CASSQGDRGSGTEAFF. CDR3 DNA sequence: TGCGCCAGCAGCCAAGGAGACAGGGGATCTGGTACTGAAGCTTTCTTT.

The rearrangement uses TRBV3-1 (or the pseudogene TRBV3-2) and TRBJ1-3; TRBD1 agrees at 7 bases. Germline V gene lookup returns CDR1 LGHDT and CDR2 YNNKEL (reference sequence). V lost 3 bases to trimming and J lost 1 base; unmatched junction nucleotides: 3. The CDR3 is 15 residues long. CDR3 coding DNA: TGTGCCAGCAGCCAGCAGGACAGGTCTGGAAACACCATATATTTT. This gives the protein CASSQQDRSGNTIYF.

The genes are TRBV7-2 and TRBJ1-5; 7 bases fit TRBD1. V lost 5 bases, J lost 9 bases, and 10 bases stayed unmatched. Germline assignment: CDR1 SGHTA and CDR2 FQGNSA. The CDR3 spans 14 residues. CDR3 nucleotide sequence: TGTGCCAGCAGCCAAGGACAGGTCCTTGGGCCCCAGCATTTT. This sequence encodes CASSQGQVLGPQHF.

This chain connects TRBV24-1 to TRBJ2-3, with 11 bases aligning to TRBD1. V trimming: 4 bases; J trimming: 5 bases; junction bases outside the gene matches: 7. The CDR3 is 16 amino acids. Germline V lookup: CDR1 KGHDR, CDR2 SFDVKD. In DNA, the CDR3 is TGTGCCACCAGTGAAGGACAGGGGGCGCAGGTAGATACGCAGTATTTT. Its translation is CATSEGQGAQVDTQYF.

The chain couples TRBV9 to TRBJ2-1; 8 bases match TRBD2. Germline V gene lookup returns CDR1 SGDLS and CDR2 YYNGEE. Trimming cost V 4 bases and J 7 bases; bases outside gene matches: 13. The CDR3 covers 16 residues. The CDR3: CASSPQVGRAKNEQFF. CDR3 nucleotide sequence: TGTGCCAGCAGCCCCCAGGTCGGGAGGGCCAAAAATGAGCAGTTCTTC.

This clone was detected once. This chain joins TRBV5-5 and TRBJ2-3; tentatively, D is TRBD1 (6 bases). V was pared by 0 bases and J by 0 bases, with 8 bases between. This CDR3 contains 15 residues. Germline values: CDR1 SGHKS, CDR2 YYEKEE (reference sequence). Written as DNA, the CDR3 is TGTGCCAGCAGCTTGGGAGGGACAAGCACAGATACGCAGTATTTT. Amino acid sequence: CASSLGGTSTDTQYF.

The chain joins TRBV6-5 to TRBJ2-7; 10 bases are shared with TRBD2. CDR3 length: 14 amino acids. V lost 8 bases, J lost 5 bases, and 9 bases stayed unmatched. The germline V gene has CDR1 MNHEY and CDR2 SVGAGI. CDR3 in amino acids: CASQAGGPQNEQYF. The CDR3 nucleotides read TGTGCCAGCCAAGCGGGAGGGCCGCAGAACGAGCAGTACTTC.

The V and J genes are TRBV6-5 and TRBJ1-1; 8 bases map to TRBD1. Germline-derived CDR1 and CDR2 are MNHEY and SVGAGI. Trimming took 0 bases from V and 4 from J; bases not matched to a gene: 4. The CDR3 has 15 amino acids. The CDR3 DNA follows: TGTGCCAGCAGTTACTCGCCGGACAGGGTCACTGAAGCTTTCTTT. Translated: CASSYSPDRVTEAFF.

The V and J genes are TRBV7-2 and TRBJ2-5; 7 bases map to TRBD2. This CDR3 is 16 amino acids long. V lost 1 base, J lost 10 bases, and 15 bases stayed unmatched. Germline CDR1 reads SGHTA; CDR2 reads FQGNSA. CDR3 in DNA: TGTGCCAGCAGCTTAGTAAGCGGAGGACTAGTAGGTGGCCAGTACTTC. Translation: CASSLVSGGLVGGQYF.

The CDR3 DNA sequence: TGTGCCAGCAGCCTCGGTTCTGGGCACACTGAAGCTTTCTTT. Translated, it gives CASSLGSGHTEAFF. The rearrangement joins TRBV3-1 (or the pseudogene TRBV3-2) to TRBJ1-1; D gene unclear. Germline lookup yields CDR1 LGHDT and CDR2 YNNKEL (reference sequence). This CDR3 comprises 14 residues. The V end was cut by 4 bases, the J end by 3 bases, with 12 bases between.

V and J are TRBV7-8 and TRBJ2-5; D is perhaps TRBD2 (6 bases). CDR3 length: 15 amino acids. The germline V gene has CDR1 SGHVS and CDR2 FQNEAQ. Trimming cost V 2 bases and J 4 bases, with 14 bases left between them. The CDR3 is CASSLLTSIGETQYF. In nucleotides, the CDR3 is TGTGCCAGCAGCTTACTTACTAGCATCGGAGAGACCCAGTACTTC.

The CDR3 nucleotides are TGTGCCAGCAGCCGCGGACTAGCGACCTACAATGAGCAGTTCTTC. This encodes CASSRGLATYNEQFF. V usage is TRBV27 and J usage is TRBJ2-1, with 9 bases lining up with TRBD2. J lost 2 bases, V lost 6 bases, and 5 bases had no gene match. CDR1 and CDR2 (germline): MNHEY, SMNVEV (reference sequence). The CDR3 has 15 residues.

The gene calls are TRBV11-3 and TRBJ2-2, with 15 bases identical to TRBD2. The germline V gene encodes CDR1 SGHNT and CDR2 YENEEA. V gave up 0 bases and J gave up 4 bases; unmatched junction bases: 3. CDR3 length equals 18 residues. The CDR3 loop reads CASSLEGLAGGGTGELFF. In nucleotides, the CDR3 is TGTGCCAGCAGCTTAGAGGGACTAGCGGGAGGAGGCACCGGGGAGCTGTTTTTT.

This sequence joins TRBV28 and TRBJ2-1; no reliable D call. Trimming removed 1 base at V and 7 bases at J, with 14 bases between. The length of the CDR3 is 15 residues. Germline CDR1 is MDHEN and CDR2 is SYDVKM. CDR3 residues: CASSLFDNYLNEQFF. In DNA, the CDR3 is TGTGCCAGCAGTTTATTTGATAACTACCTGAATGAGCAGTTCTTC.

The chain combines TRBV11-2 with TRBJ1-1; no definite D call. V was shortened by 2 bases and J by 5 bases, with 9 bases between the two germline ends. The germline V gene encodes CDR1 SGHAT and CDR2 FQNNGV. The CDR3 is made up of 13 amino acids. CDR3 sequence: CASSLSDGTEAFF. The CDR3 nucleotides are TGTGCCAGCAGCTTAAGCGACGGGACTGAAGCTTTCTTT.

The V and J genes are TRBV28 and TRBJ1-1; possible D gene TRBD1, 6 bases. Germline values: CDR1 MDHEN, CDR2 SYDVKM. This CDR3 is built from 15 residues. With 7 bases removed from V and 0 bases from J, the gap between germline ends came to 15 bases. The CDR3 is CASTRDTSMNTEAFF. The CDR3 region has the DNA TGTGCCAGCACCCGGGACACTTCTATGAACACTGAAGCTTTCTTT.

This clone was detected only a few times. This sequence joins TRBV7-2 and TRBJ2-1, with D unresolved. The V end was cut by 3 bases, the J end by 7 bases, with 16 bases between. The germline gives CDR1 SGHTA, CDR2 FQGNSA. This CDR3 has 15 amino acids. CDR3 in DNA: TGTGCCAGCAGCTTTTTCCCCCGCGGCCGGAATGAGCAGTTCTTC. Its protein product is CASSFFPRGRNEQFF.

The CDR3 here is CASSLGGRAFLAKNIQYF. As DNA, the CDR3 is TGTGCCAGCAGCTTAGGCGGGAGGGCCTTCTTAGCCAAAAACATTCAGTACTTC. The chain employs TRBV7-2 and TRBJ2-4, with TRBD2 identical over 9 bases. CDR3 length: 18 residues. With V trimmed by 1 base and J by 0 bases, 7 bases remained unmatched. Germline-derived CDR1 and CDR2 are SGHTA and FQGNSA.

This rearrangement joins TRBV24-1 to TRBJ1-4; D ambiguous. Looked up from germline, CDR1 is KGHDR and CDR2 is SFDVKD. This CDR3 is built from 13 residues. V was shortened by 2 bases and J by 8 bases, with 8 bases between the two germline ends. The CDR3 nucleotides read TGTGCCACCAGTGATTCCAATTCAGAAAAACTGTTTTTT. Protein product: CATSDSNSEKLFF.

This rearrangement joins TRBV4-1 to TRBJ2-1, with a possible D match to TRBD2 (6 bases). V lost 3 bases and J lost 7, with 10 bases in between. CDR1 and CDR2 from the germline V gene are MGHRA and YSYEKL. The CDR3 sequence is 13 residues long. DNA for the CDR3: TGCGCCAGCAGCCACCGACTAGTAAATGAGCAGTTCTTC. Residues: CASSHRLVNEQFF.

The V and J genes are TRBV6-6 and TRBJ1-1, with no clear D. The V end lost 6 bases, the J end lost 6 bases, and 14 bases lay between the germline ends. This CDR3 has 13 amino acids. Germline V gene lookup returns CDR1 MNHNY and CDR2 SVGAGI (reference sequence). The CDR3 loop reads CASRDSPSPEAFF. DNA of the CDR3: TGTGCCAGCAGAGATTCGCCTAGTCCTGAAGCTTTCTTT.

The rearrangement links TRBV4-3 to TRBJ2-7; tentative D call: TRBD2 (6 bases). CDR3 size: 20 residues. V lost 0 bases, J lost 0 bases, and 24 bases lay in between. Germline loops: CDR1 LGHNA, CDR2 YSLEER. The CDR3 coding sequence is TGCGCCAGCAGCCAAGAGCTTTTGGGAGTTAGCGGTGAAAACTCCTACGAGCAGTACTTC. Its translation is CASSQELLGVSGENSYEQYF.

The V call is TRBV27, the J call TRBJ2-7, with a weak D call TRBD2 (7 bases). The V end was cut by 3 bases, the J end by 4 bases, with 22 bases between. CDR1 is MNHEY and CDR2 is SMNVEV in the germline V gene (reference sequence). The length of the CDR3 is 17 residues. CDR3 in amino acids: CASSLGGLGAGVYEQYF. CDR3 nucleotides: TGTGCCAGCAGTTTGGGGGGGTTGGGGGCGGGAGTGTACGAGCAGTACTTC.

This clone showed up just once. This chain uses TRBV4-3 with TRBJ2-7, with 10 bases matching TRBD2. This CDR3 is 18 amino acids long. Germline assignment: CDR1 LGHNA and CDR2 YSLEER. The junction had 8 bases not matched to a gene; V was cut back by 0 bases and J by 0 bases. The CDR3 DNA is TGCGCCAGCAGCCAAGATCTGTCTAGCGGGAGATACTCCTACGAGCAGTACTTC. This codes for CASSQDLSSGRYSYEQYF.